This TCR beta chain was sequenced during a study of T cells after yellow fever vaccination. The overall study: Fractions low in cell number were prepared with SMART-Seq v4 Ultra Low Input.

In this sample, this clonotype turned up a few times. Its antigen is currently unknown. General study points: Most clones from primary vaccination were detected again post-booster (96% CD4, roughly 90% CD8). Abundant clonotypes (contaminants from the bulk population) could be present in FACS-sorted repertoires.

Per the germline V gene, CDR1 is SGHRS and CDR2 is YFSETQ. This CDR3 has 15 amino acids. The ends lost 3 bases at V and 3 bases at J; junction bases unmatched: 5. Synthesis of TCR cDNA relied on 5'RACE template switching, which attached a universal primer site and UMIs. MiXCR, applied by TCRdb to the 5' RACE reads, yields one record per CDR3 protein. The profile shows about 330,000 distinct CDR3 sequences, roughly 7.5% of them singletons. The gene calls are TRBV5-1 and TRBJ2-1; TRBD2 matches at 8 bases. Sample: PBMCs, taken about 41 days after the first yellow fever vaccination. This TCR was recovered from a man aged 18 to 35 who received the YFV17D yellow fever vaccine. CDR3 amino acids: CASSWGAGDYNEQFF. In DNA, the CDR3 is TGCGCCAGCAGCTGGGGAGCGGGGGACTACAATGAGCAGTTCTTC.